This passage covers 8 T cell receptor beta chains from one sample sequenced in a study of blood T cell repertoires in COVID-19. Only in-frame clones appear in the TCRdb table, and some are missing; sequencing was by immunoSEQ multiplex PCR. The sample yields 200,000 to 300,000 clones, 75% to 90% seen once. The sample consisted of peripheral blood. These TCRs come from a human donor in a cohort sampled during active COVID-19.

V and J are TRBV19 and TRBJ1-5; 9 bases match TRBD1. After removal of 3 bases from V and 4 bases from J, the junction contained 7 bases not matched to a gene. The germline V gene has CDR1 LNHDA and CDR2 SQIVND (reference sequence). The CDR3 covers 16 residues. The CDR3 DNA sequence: TGTGCCAGTAGTATCTTCTCCGGGACAGGGAATCAGCCCCAGCATTTT. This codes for CASSIFSGTGNQPQHF.

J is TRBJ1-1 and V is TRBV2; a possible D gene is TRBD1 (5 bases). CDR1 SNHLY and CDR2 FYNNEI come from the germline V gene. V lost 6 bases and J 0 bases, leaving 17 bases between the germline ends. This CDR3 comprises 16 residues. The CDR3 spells CASRGIRGRLNTEAFF. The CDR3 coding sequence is TGTGCCAGCAGAGGCATTAGGGGCCGACTGAACACTGAAGCTTTCTTT.

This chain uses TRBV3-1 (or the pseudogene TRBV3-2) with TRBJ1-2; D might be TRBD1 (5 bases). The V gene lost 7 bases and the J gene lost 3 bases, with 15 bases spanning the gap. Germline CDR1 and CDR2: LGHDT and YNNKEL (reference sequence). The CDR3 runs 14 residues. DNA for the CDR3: TGTGCCAGCAATCCGGGACTCAGGGACTATGGCTACACCTTC. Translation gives CASNPGLRDYGYTF.

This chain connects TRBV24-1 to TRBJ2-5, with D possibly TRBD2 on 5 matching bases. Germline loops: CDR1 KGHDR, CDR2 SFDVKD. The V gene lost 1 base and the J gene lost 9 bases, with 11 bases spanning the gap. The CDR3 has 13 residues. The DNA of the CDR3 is TGTGCCACCAGTGATTTCGGGGTCGGGGCCCAGTACTTC. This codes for CATSDFGVGAQYF.

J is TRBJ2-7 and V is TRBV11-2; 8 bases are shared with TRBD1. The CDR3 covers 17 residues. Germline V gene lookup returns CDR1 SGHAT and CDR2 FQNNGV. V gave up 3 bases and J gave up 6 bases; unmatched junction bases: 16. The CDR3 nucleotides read TGTGCCAGCAGCTTGTTAATAGCGACAGGGGAGAAGGGCGAGCAGTACTTC. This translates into CASSLLIATGEKGEQYF.

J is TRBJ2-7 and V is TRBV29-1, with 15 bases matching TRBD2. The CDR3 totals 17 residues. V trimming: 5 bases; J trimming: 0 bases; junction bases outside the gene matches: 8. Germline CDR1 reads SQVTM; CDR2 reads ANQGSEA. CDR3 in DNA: TGCAGCGTTTACTCGGGACTAGCGGGAGGATTCTCCTACGAGCAGTACTTC. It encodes CSVYSGLAGGFSYEQYF.

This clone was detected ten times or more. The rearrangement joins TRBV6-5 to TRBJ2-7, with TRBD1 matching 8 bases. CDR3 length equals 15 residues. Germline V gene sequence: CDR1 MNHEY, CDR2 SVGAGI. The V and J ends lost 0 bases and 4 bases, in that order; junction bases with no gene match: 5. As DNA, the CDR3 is TGTGCCAGCAGTTACTCCAGGGGGCGCGGGTACGAGCAGTACTTC. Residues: CASSYSRGRGYEQYF.

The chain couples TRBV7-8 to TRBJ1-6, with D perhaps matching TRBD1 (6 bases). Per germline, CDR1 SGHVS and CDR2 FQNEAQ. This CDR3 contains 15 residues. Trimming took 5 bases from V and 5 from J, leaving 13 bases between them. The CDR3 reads CASSIGQTNNSPLHF. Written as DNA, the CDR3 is TGTGCCAGCAGCATTGGACAGACAAATAATTCACCCCTCCACTTT.